The 32 T cell receptor beta chains in this list originate from one sample, sequenced in a study of circulating and synovial CD4+ cells in juvenile arthritis. Measured with immunoSEQ multiplex PCR; TCRdb has only the in-frame clones, and not every one. The sample has some 14,000 clones, roughly 88% seen once. Sequencing was done on a sample of CD4+ T cells from synovial fluid. The receptors come from a human patient with juvenile idiopathic arthritis. Some clones in this sample may be carry-over from other donors' samples.

This clone was seen a few times. This chain joins TRBV7-2 and TRBJ2-1; 7 bases map to TRBD1. From germline, CDR1 is SGHTA and CDR2 FQGNSA. The V segment lost 5 bases and the J segment 6 bases; nucleotides outside the gene matches: 7. CDR3 length: 14 residues. In nucleotides, the CDR3 is TGTGCCAGCAGCCCCGACAGGGTGGGCAATGAGCAGTTCTTC. The encoded protein is CASSPDRVGNEQFF.

This clone was observed a single time. V gene TRBV30 combines with J gene TRBJ2-1; D perhaps matches TRBD1 (5 bases). The V end lost 0 bases, the J end lost 5 bases, and 8 bases lay between the germline ends. This CDR3 is 13 amino acids long. Germline CDR1 reads GTSNPN; CDR2 reads SVGIG (reference sequence). The CDR3 sequence: CAWSVGLDNEQFF. CDR3 DNA sequence: TGTGCCTGGAGTGTGGGGCTGGACAATGAGCAGTTCTTC.

This clone was observed once. The chain combines TRBV11-2 with TRBJ2-5, with 9 bases aligning to TRBD2. In germline, CDR1 is SGHAT, CDR2 FQNNGV. This CDR3 region has 15 residues. Losses at the gene ends were 3 bases for V and 5 bases for J; bases not matched to a gene: 7. CDR3 sequence reads: CASSLLAGLGETQYF. Here the CDR3 DNA reads TGTGCCAGCAGCTTGCTAGCGGGGCTGGGGGAGACCCAGTACTTC.

This CDR3 is CAWSVLAPGELFF. The CDR3 coding sequence is TGTGCCTGGAGTGTACTCGCCCCCGGGGAGCTGTTTTTT. J is TRBJ2-2 and V is TRBV30; D gene unclear. The ends were cut back, 0 bases at V and 6 bases at J, with 8 bases in the middle. CDR1 GTSNPN and CDR2 SVGIG come from the germline V gene (reference sequence). The CDR3 runs 13 residues. Combining the CDR3 with reference TRBV30 and TRBJ2-2 gives the whole variable domain SQTIHQWPATLVQPVGSPLSLECTVEGTSNPNLYWYRQAAGRGLQLLFYSVGIGQISSEVPQNLSASRPQDRQFILSSKKLLLSDSGFYLCAWSVLAPGELFFGEGSRLTVL.

The chain employs TRBV2 and TRBJ1-4, with D possibly matching TRBD1 (6 bases). The CDR3 is 13 amino acids. Trimming stripped 7 bases from V and 6 bases from J, with 12 bases between. Germline CDR1 SNHLY, CDR2 FYNNEI. CDR3 loop: CASILSGDEKLFF. The CDR3 DNA reads TGTGCCAGCATATTGTCAGGGGATGAAAAACTGTTTTTT.

CDR3 protein: CASSALNVPDTQYF. The CDR3 DNA reads TGTGCCAGCAGCGCACTCAACGTCCCAGATACGCAGTATTTT. J is TRBJ2-3 and V is TRBV11-2, with D unresolved. Between the trimmed V and J ends, which lost 5 bases and 4 bases, there was a span of 13 bases. CDR1 and CDR2 (germline): SGHAT, FQNNGV. The CDR3 is made up of 14 amino acids.

V usage is TRBV6-5 and J usage is TRBJ2-5; D ambiguous. Trimming shortened V by 2 bases and J by 1 base, and 8 bases separated the two germline ends. This CDR3 spans 14 amino acids. CDR1 is MNHEY and CDR2 is SVGAGI in the germline V gene. CDR3 residues: CASSYQRPQETQYF. As DNA, the CDR3 is TGTGCCAGCAGTTACCAGCGTCCCCAAGAGACCCAGTACTTC.

The chain uses TRBV14 and TRBJ2-7, with D tentatively TRBD1 (6 bases). This CDR3 has 13 amino acids. V was shortened by 3 bases and J by 10 bases, with 16 bases between the two germline ends. CDR1 is SGHDN and CDR2 is FVKESK in the germline V gene. CDR3 nucleotides: TGTGCCAGCAGCCAGTTGGACAGCATCTTACAGTACTTC. Protein product: CASSQLDSILQYF.

As to this clone: The junction departs from germline at one end; a sequencing error may be responsible. The V call is TRBV7-2, the J call TRBJ1-2; D might be TRBD1 (5 bases). Germline V gene lookup returns CDR1 SGHTA and CDR2 FQGNSA. This CDR3 is built from 14 residues. CDR3 sequence reads: CASTLEGANYGYTF. CDR3 coding DNA: TGTGCCAGCACCTTAGAAGGGGCTAACTATGGCTACACCTTC.

The V gene is TRBV7-2, the J gene TRBJ2-2; weak D call: TRBD1 (5 bases). Germline values: CDR1 SGHTA, CDR2 FQGNSA. The CDR3 runs 14 residues. The V end lost 7 bases, the J end lost 10 bases, and 19 bases lay between the germline ends. The DNA of the CDR3 is TGTGCCAGCACTCTTCAGGGTATCTCCGAGGAGCTGTTTTTT. Translation gives CASTLQGISEELFF.

The V gene is TRBV7-9, the J gene TRBJ1-2; 7 bases match TRBD1. Losses at the gene ends were 7 bases for V and 6 bases for J; bases not matched to a gene: 2. Per the germline V gene, CDR1 is SEHNR and CDR2 is FQNEAQ (reference sequence). There are 11 residues in the CDR3. The CDR3 region is CASIGQDGYTF. The DNA of the CDR3 is TGTGCCAGCATCGGACAGGATGGCTACACCTTC. Full variable domain (rest looked up from reference TRBV7-9 and TRBJ1-2): DTGVSQNPRHKITKRGQNVTFRCDPISEHNRLYWYRQTLGQGPEFLTYFQNEAQLEKSRLLSDRFSAERPKGSFSTLEIQRTEQGDSAMYLCASIGQDGYTFGSGTRLTVV.

This clone has a single count. The identical CDR3 is also encoded by other nucleotide sequences in the sample. The chain carries TRBV29-1 and TRBJ2-3, with a weak D call TRBD2 (7 bases). V was cut by 4 bases and J by 3 bases, with 11 bases left in between. This CDR3 is built from 13 residues. Germline values: CDR1 SQVTM, CDR2 ANQGSEA. In nucleotides, the CDR3 is TGCAGCGTTGTGGGGGGGGCAACAGATACGCAGTATTTT. Protein product: CSVVGGATDTQYF.

V usage is TRBV4-3 and J usage is TRBJ2-1; D is ambiguous. Deletions cut 0 bases from V and 2 bases from J, with 14 bases between. Germline V CDR1 and CDR2: LGHNA, YSLEER. This CDR3 has 17 amino acids. Written as DNA, the CDR3 is TGCGCCAGCAGCCAAGAGCCCCAGCCAGGCGCCTACAATGAGCAGTTCTTC. Its translation: CASSQEPQPGAYNEQFF.

The chain is built from TRBV15 and TRBJ1-5; D remains ambiguous. The V gene lost 0 bases and the J gene lost 3 bases, with 9 bases spanning the gap. Per germline, CDR1 LNHNV and CDR2 YYDKDF (reference sequence). The CDR3 contains 15 residues. CDR3 in amino acids: CATSRDLSFNQPQHF. CDR3 DNA: TGTGCCACCAGCAGAGATCTGAGTTTCAATCAGCCCCAGCATTTT.

This chain links TRBV14 with TRBJ1-2; D may be TRBD1 (5 bases). Per the germline V gene, CDR1 is SGHDN and CDR2 is FVKESK. The CDR3 extends over 14 amino acids. Trimming pared 1 base from V and 8 bases from J, leaving 14 bases between. The CDR3 region has the DNA TGTGCCAGCAGCCAAGGGGCAGGGCTAGAAGGCTACACCTTC. Its translation is CASSQGAGLEGYTF.

Concerning this clone itself: The junction does not match germline at one end; this may be a read error. Other DNA sequences in this specimen translate into the identical CDR3. V and J are TRBV29-1 and TRBJ1-1, with D hard to call. Germline V gene lookup returns CDR1 SQVTM and CDR2 ANQGSEA. The CDR3 covers 14 residues. CDR3 amino acids: CSVIRGGVNPEAFF. The CDR3 region has the DNA TGCAGCGTGATCCGTGGCGGGGTGAACCCTGAAGCTTTCTTT.

Points on this clone: The junction does not match germline at one end; this may be a read error. This same CDR3 is encoded by further DNA sequences in the sample. The chain employs TRBV11-3 and TRBJ1-6, with a tentative D call TRBD1 (5 bases). The CDR3 contains 13 residues. Germline V lookup: CDR1 SGHNT, CDR2 YENEEA. This chain's CDR3 is CASSTDSNSPLHF. In DNA, the CDR3 is TGTGCCAGCAGCACAGACAGTAATTCCCCCCTCCACTTT.

This sequence joins TRBV29-1 and TRBJ1-2; tentative D call: TRBD1 (5 bases). The CDR3 runs to 12 residues. Germline CDR1 reads SQVTM; CDR2 reads ANQGSEA. Trimming took off 5 bases at V and 6 bases at J, with 13 bases between the two ends. The CDR3 nucleotides read TGCAGCGTTCATGGGGCATTGGATGGCTACACCTTC. It codes for CSVHGALDGYTF.

CDR3: CASSLARRRGETQYF. DNA for the CDR3: TGTGCCAGCAGCTTAGCCCGCAGGAGGGGAGAGACCCAGTACTTC. The V call is TRBV7-2, the J call TRBJ2-5, with D possibly being TRBD2 (6 bases). Trimming shortened V by 0 bases and J by 4 bases, and 12 bases separated the two germline ends. Germline V gene data show CDR1 as SGHTA and CDR2 as FQGNSA. The CDR3 spans 15 residues.

J is TRBJ2-3 and V is TRBV7-2; a weak D match, TRBD1 (6 bases). The length of the CDR3 is 16 residues. CDR1 SGHTA and CDR2 FQGNSA come from the germline V gene. With 1 base removed from V and 5 bases from J, the gap between germline ends came to 16 bases. For the CDR3, the DNA is TGTGCCAGCAGCTTAGGACCGGGACACCGCAAAGATACGCAGTATTTT. Its protein is CASSLGPGHRKDTQYF.

The rearrangement uses TRBV7-8 and TRBJ2-7, with TRBD2 identical over 10 bases. Per the germline V gene, CDR1 is SGHVS and CDR2 is FQNEAQ. This CDR3 comprises 14 residues. With V trimmed by 3 bases and J by 5 bases, 4 bases remained unmatched. CDR3 DNA sequence: TGTGCCAGCAGCTTGCTAGCGGGAGAGGACGAGCAGTACTTC. Translated: CASSLLAGEDEQYF.

As DNA, the CDR3 is TGTGCCAGCAGTTTTACAGGGCGGTTCGACGAGCAGTACTTC. It is translated as CASSFTGRFDEQYF. The gene calls are TRBV27 and TRBJ2-7; D possibly corresponds to TRBD1 (6 bases). Germline V gene lookup returns CDR1 MNHEY and CDR2 SMNVEV (reference sequence). This CDR3 has 14 amino acids. V was trimmed by 3 bases and J by 5 bases, leaving 14 bases between them.

The chain uses TRBV5-4 and TRBJ2-3; maybe TRBD1 (6 bases). V was shortened by 4 bases and J by 1 base, with 22 bases between the two germline ends. CDR1 and CDR2 (germline): SGHNT, YYREEE (reference sequence). The CDR3 has 18 residues. In nucleotides, the CDR3 is TGTGCCAGCAGCCGAGTCTTTACAGGGACCCCCCGCACAGATACGCAGTATTTT. It translates to CASSRVFTGTPRTDTQYF.

The rearrangement uses TRBV6-5 and TRBJ2-7; 7 nucleotides match TRBD1. The CDR3 consists of 13 residues. Germline values: CDR1 MNHEY, CDR2 SVGAGI. V was pared by 6 bases and J by 3 bases, with 5 bases of the junction left unmatched. In nucleotides, the CDR3 is TGTGCCAGCAGCCCTCGGGACAGCTACGAGCAGTACTTC. It specifies CASSPRDSYEQYF.

This chain links TRBV27 with TRBJ2-3, with 7 nucleotides matching TRBD2. The CDR3 sequence is 14 residues long. The V gene's germline CDR1 is MNHEY and CDR2 SMNVEV (reference sequence). J gave up 6 bases and V 10 bases, and 13 bases lay outside the gene matches. CDR3 sequence: CAIASREGVDTQYF. CDR3 sequence (DNA): TGTGCCATCGCCTCCAGGGAGGGTGTCGATACGCAGTATTTT.

This chain joins TRBV5-6 and TRBJ1-4; D is undetermined. The CDR3 has 13 amino acids. V lost 0 bases, J lost 8 bases, and 8 bases lay in between. Germline V lookup: CDR1 SGHDT, CDR2 YYEEEE. For the CDR3, the DNA is TGTGCCAGCAGCTTGGACAGAGGGGAAAAACTGTTTTTT. Translated, it gives CASSLDRGEKLFF.

This rearrangement joins TRBV27 to TRBJ1-4; a weak D match, TRBD1 (6 bases). The germline V gene has CDR1 MNHEY and CDR2 SMNVEV (reference sequence). The CDR3 covers 17 residues. The ends were cut back, 5 bases at V and 3 bases at J, with 19 bases in the middle. CDR3 sequence: CASSPMTGGESNEKLFF. As DNA, the CDR3 is TGTGCCAGCAGTCCCATGACAGGAGGCGAGTCTAATGAAAAACTGTTTTTT.

This clone has more than one count but fewer than ten. The chain has TRBV10-3 and TRBJ1-3; D is unresolved. CDR1 is ENHRY, CDR2 SYGVKD, per germline. The ends were cut back, 4 bases at V and 2 bases at J, with 3 bases in the middle. This CDR3 has 12 amino acids. The CDR3 DNA sequence: TGTGCCATCAGTGGTACTGGAAACACCATATATTTT. Translated: CAISGTGNTIYF.

This rearrangement joins TRBV29-1 to TRBJ1-2; 8 bases are a match to TRBD1. V shed 2 bases and J 6 bases; nucleotides not matched to a gene: 5. The CDR3 totals 13 residues. Germline V gene data show CDR1 as SQVTM and CDR2 as ANQGSEA. CDR3 sequence reads: CSVEPDRVDGYTF. The DNA for the CDR3 is TGCAGCGTTGAACCGGACAGGGTGGATGGCTACACCTTC.

CDR3 DNA: TGTGCCACCAGCAGCAACAATCCGTTGAACACTGAAGCTTTCTTT. This translates into CATSSNNPLNTEAFF. The J gene is TRBJ1-1, the V gene TRBV15; D is uncertain. Per the germline V gene, CDR1 is LNHNV and CDR2 is YYDKDF (reference sequence). Between the trimmed V and J ends, which lost 3 bases and 0 bases, there was a span of 11 bases. The CDR3 runs 15 residues. Based on the CDR3 plus reference TRBV15 and TRBJ1-1, the full variable domain is DAMVIQNPRYQVTQFGKPVTLSCSQTLNHNVMYWYQQKSSQAPKLLFHYYDKDFNNEADTPDNFQSRRPNTSFCFLDIRSPGLGDTAMYLCATSSNNPLNTEAFFGQGTRLTVV.

This chain joins TRBV29-1 and TRBJ1-1; perhaps TRBD1 as D (5 bases). CDR1 and CDR2 (germline): SQVTM, ANQGSEA. The CDR3 totals 13 residues. Trimming took off 4 bases at V and 0 bases at J, with 9 bases between the two ends. CDR3 sequence reads: CSVGGRMNTEAFF. The CDR3 bases are TGCAGCGTTGGGGGCAGGATGAACACTGAAGCTTTCTTT.

The V call is TRBV29-1, the J call TRBJ2-7; 7 bases match TRBD1. The CDR3 is 12 amino acids. Losses at the gene ends were 7 bases for V and 5 bases for J; bases not matched to a gene: 8. Germline CDR1 is SQVTM and CDR2 is ANQGSEA. The chain's CDR3 is CSGGQSMDEQYF. CDR3 DNA sequence: TGCAGCGGGGGACAGTCTATGGACGAGCAGTACTTC.